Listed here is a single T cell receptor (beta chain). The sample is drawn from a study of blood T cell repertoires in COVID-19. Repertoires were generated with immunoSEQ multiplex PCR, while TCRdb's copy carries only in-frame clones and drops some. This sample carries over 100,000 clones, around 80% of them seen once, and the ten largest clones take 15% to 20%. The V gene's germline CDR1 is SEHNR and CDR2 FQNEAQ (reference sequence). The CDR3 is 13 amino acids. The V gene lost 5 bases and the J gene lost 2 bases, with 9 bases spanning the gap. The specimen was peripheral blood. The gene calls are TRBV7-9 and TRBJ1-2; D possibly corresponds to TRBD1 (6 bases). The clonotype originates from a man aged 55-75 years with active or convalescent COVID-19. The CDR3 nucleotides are TGTGCCAGCAGCCCCGACAGGAACTATGGCTACACCTTC. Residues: CASSPDRNYGYTF.